These 26 T cell receptor beta chains came from one sample sequenced in a study of cytomegalovirus exposure and HLA in healthy donors listed by TCRdb under 2017. The library was prepared using the immunoSEQ multiplex PCR assay. For the multiplex PCR, a mixture combining 60 forward primers for TCR Vbeta segments and 13 reverse primers for TCR Jbeta segments was used. TCRdb retrieved this table from immuneACCESS and kept in-frame rearrangements only. Not all clones are present; in checked studies, unresolved V genes account for under half, and no reason is known for the remainder. Counted in this sample were about 130,000 clones; roughly 63% of them appeared once. The top ten clones comprise around 1.6% of the sample. What was sequenced was PBMCs. These receptors all stem from a man between 25 and 39 years old in good health and CMV-seropositive.

The gene calls are TRBV7-9 and TRBJ2-1; D is perhaps TRBD2 (6 bases). The CDR3 runs to 14 residues. Germline V gene lookup returns CDR1 SEHNR and CDR2 FQNEAQ (reference sequence). Trimming took off 1 base at V and 11 bases at J, with 15 bases between the two ends. The DNA for the CDR3 is TGTGCCAGCAGCTTAGGATCGTGGCGCGGGAAGCAGTTCTTC. Amino acids: CASSLGSWRGKQFF. Based on the CDR3 plus reference TRBV7-9 and TRBJ2-1, the full variable domain is DTGVSQNPRHKITKRGQNVTFRCDPISEHNRLYWYRQTLGQGPEFLTYFQNEAQLEKSRLLSDRFSAERPKGSFSTLEIQRTEQGDSAMYLCASSLGSWRGKQFFGPGTRLTVL.

The V call is TRBV7-3, the J call TRBJ1-2; no definite D call. In germline, CDR1 is SGHTA, CDR2 FQGTGA. The germline V and J ends were trimmed by 3 bases and 7 bases, with 9 bases remaining between them. The length of the CDR3 is 12 residues. The CDR3, as DNA: TGTGCCAGCAGCTTGGATGGCGGTGGCTACACCTTC. Its translation is CASSLDGGGYTF.

The rearrangement joins TRBV9 to TRBJ2-2, with 10 nucleotides matching TRBD2. The CDR3 is 19 amino acids. Germline CDR1 is SGDLS and CDR2 is YYNGEE. Unmatched junction bases numbered 13, after V lost 5 bases and J lost 0 bases. Written as DNA, the CDR3 is TGTGCCAGCAGTCCACAACTCCTAGCGGGGGTCTCGAACACCGGGGAGCTGTTTTTT. This translates into CASSPQLLAGVSNTGELFF.

This clone was seen a single time. One junction end does not reproduce the germline sequence, and a read error may be involved. Within the sample, other DNA sequences also encode this same CDR3. The chain uses TRBV5-1 and TRBJ2-7, with TRBD1 identical over 9 bases. The germline CDR1 and CDR2 sequences are SGHRS and YFSETQ. The CDR3 has 14 amino acids. This chain's CDR3 is CASSWGQGSYEQYF. DNA of the CDR3: TGCGCCAGTAGCTGGGGACAGGGTTCCTACGAGCAGTACTTC.

The rearrangement links TRBV13 to TRBJ1-4; TRBD1 might be the D (5 bases). The V and J ends lost 2 bases and 1 base respectively, with 5 bases between them. Germline CDR1 and CDR2: PRHDT and FYEKMQ (reference sequence). CDR3 length: 14 residues. CDR3 protein: CASSLRGTNEKLFF. The CDR3 DNA reads TGTGCCAGCAGCTTAAGGGGAACTAATGAAAAACTGTTTTTT.

The rearrangement links TRBV4-2 to TRBJ2-7; D may be TRBD2 (5 bases). Trimming cost V 0 bases and J 2 bases, with 11 bases left between them. Per germline, CDR1 LGHNA and CDR2 YNFKEQ. This CDR3 has 15 amino acids. CDR3 amino acids: CASSQDEERAYEQYF. The CDR3 region has the DNA TGTGCCAGCAGCCAAGATGAAGAGAGGGCCTACGAGCAGTACTTC.

The chain has TRBV27 and TRBJ2-7; weak D call: TRBD1 (5 bases). CDR3 length equals 14 residues. The V end lost 6 bases, the J end lost 6 bases, and 18 bases lay between the germline ends. Germline V gene sequence: CDR1 MNHEY, CDR2 SMNVEV (reference sequence). The CDR3 spells CASRLMAGRPEQYF. DNA of the CDR3: TGTGCCAGCAGATTAATGGCAGGGCGCCCCGAGCAGTACTTC.

This clone was observed a few times. This chain joins TRBV5-1 and TRBJ2-7; D gene ambiguous. The V end lost 4 bases, the J end lost 3 bases, and 5 bases lay between the germline ends. The CDR3 consists of 11 residues. Germline values: CDR1 SGHRS, CDR2 YFSETQ. As DNA, the CDR3 is TGCGCCAGCAGCGAGAGCTACGAGCAGTACTTC. Protein product: CASSESYEQYF.

This clone was seen only once. The chain is built from TRBV19 and TRBJ2-1; unclear D gene. V was cut by 4 bases and J by 3 bases, with 4 bases left in between. The CDR3 runs 12 residues. CDR1 and CDR2 from the germline V gene are LNHDA and SQIVND (reference sequence). CDR3 in amino acids: CASSTYYNEQFF. The CDR3 nucleotides are TGTGCCAGTAGTACCTACTACAATGAGCAGTTCTTC.

This clone was observed a few times. At one end, the junction sequence differs from germline, possibly due to a read error. The chain carries TRBV7-9 and TRBJ2-3, with 10 bases fitting TRBD2. This CDR3 region has 17 residues. The germline CDR1 and CDR2 sequences are SEHNR and FQNEAQ (reference sequence). The CDR3 reads CSSSLAQNSGRPDTQYF. CDR3 coding DNA: TGTTCCAGCAGCTTAGCGCAAAATAGCGGGAGGCCAGATACGCAGTATTTT.

The chain uses TRBV5-4 and TRBJ1-1, with TRBD1 matching over 9 bases. Per the germline V gene, CDR1 is SGHNT and CDR2 is YYREEE (reference sequence). This CDR3 has 14 residues. After removal of 3 bases from V and 7 bases from J, the junction contained 7 bases not matched to a gene. CDR3 loop: CASSYGTGRFEAFF. The CDR3 bases are TGTGCCAGCAGCTACGGGACAGGGCGATTTGAAGCTTTCTTT.

The sample holds a few counts of this clone. At one end, the junction sequence differs from germline, possibly due to a read error. The chain recombines TRBV7-9 with TRBJ2-7; 11 nucleotides line up with TRBD2. Germline CDR1 reads SEHNR; CDR2 reads FQNEAQ (reference sequence). The CDR3 is made up of 18 amino acids. CDR3 in DNA: TGTTCCAGCAGCTCATTAGGGGCCACTAGCGGGAGACTGAACGAGCAGTACTTC. It codes for CSSSSLGATSGRLNEQYF.

The genes are TRBV4-1 and TRBJ2-3; 10 bases map to TRBD1. The CDR3 is 17 residues long. V lost 4 bases, J lost 5 bases, and 12 bases stayed unmatched. Germline V gene data show CDR1 as MGHRA and CDR2 as YSYEKL. The CDR3 loop is CASSRFLGGQGRDTQYF. CDR3 sequence (DNA): TGCGCCAGCAGCCGCTTTCTGGGGGGACAGGGGAGAGATACGCAGTATTTT.

CDR3 nucleotides: TGTGCCAGCAGCTTGCCTATGGGACAGGGGAACACTGAAGCTTTCTTT. It codes for CASSLPMGQGNTEAFF. V is TRBV5-4 and J is TRBJ1-1, with TRBD1 matching 9 bases. The V gene's germline CDR1 is SGHNT and CDR2 YYREEE (reference sequence). The CDR3 consists of 16 residues. J was trimmed by 1 base and V by 1 base; bases with no gene match: 5.

This chain joins TRBV5-6 and TRBJ1-1, with TRBD1 as a possible D gene (5 bases). The V gene's germline CDR1 is SGHDT and CDR2 YYEEEE. Trimming removed 4 bases from V and 1 base from J, with 14 bases in between. The CDR3 is made up of 15 amino acids. CDR3: CASSLDAGGNTEAFF. The CDR3 region has the DNA TGTGCCAGCAGCCTGGACGCGGGGGGGAACACTGAAGCTTTCTTT.

The genes are TRBV6-5 and TRBJ2-1; possibly TRBD1 for D (6 bases). Germline V gives CDR1 MNHEY, CDR2 SVGAGI. Trimming stripped 6 bases from V and 5 bases from J, with 14 bases between. This CDR3 spans 14 amino acids. CDR3 protein: CASSHRVQHNEQFF. CDR3 DNA: TGTGCCAGCAGCCACAGGGTGCAACACAATGAGCAGTTCTTC.

This rearrangement joins TRBV18 to TRBJ2-7; TRBD1 aligns across 7 bases. Losses at the gene ends were 6 bases for V and 0 bases for J; bases not matched to a gene: 8. There are 15 residues in the CDR3. Germline V lookup: CDR1 KGHSH, CDR2 LQKENI. This CDR3 is CASSQPRGISYEQYF. CDR3 nucleotides: TGTGCCAGCTCCCAACCCAGGGGGATCTCCTACGAGCAGTACTTC.

The chain links TRBV4-3 to TRBJ2-7; unclear D gene. V gave up 4 bases and J gave up 3 bases, with 13 bases separating them. CDR3 size: 14 residues. Per the germline V gene, CDR1 is LGHNA and CDR2 is YSLEER. CDR3 coding DNA: TGCGCCAGCAGCCCTGACCGACACCACTACGAGCAGTACTTC. It yields the protein CASSPDRHHYEQYF.

This clone is a singleton in its sample. The chain employs TRBV9 and TRBJ2-1; possibly TRBD2 for D (6 bases). This CDR3 has 16 amino acids. V dropped 2 bases and J dropped 5 bases, with 17 bases sitting between them. Germline-derived CDR1 and CDR2 are SGDLS and YYNGEE. Here the CDR3 reads CASSVDRDWGDNEQFF. For the CDR3, the DNA is TGTGCCAGCAGCGTCGACCGGGACTGGGGGGACAATGAGCAGTTCTTC.

The table lists this clone with a few counts. This rearrangement joins TRBV5-4 to TRBJ2-7; maybe TRBD2 (5 bases). From germline, CDR1 is SGHNT and CDR2 YYREEE (reference sequence). V lost 2 bases and J lost 5, with 14 bases in between. The CDR3 length is 14 residues. CDR3 sequence (DNA): TGTGCCAGCAGCTTAAATCGGGAAGGCGACGAGCAGTACTTC. It encodes CASSLNREGDEQYF.

This clone has a single count. The chain joins TRBV28 to TRBJ1-1, with TRBD1 matching over 8 bases. CDR3 length: 16 residues. V was pared by 5 bases and J by 0 bases, with 8 bases of the junction left unmatched. CDR1 and CDR2 from the germline V gene are MDHEN and SYDVKM. This chain's CDR3 is CASSRLTGDMNTEAFF. The CDR3 nucleotides read TGTGCCAGCAGTCGCCTGACAGGGGACATGAACACTGAAGCTTTCTTT.

V usage is TRBV27 and J usage is TRBJ2-7; 9 bases fit TRBD2. CDR3 length: 15 amino acids. V shed 5 bases and J 0 bases; nucleotides not matched to a gene: 5. Germline V lookup: CDR1 MNHEY, CDR2 SMNVEV (reference sequence). The CDR3 here is CASSLTSGFSYEQYF. DNA of the CDR3: TGTGCCAGCAGTCTTACTAGCGGGTTCTCCTACGAGCAGTACTTC.

V usage is TRBV5-5 and J usage is TRBJ1-1; D perhaps matches TRBD1 (5 bases). The CDR3 totals 13 residues. The V gene lost 4 bases and the J gene lost 5 bases, with 12 bases spanning the gap. Germline V gene sequence: CDR1 SGHKS, CDR2 YYEKEE (reference sequence). CDR3 DNA: TGTGCCAGCAGCAAAACAGGTCTAACTGAAGCTTTCTTT. It is translated as CASSKTGLTEAFF.

The chain employs TRBV2 and TRBJ1-5, with D uncertain. Trimming took 5 bases from V and 9 from J, leaving 14 bases between them. CDR1 is SNHLY and CDR2 is FYNNEI in the germline V gene. CDR3 length: 13 residues. CDR3 region: CASSSSPAGPQHF. The CDR3 DNA sequence: TGTGCCAGCAGTTCGTCTCCGGCGGGGCCCCAGCATTTT.

The rearrangement joins TRBV6-5 to TRBJ2-3, with D perhaps TRBD2 (6 bases). CDR3 length: 14 residues. Deletions cut 11 bases from V and 0 bases from J, with 15 bases between. The germline gives CDR1 MNHEY, CDR2 SVGAGI. The CDR3 reads CAAGRRGSTDTQYF. The DNA for the CDR3 is TGTGCCGCGGGGAGGCGGGGTAGCACAGATACGCAGTATTTT.

V is TRBV9 and J is TRBJ1-2; 7 positions match TRBD1. Losses at the gene ends were 0 bases for V and 4 bases for J; bases not matched to a gene: 6. Germline V gene lookup returns CDR1 SGDLS and CDR2 YYNGEE. The CDR3 spans 15 residues. CDR3 coding DNA: TGTGCCAGCAGCGTAGAGCAGGGGGTAGTCTATGGCTACACCTTC. It translates to CASSVEQGVVYGYTF.